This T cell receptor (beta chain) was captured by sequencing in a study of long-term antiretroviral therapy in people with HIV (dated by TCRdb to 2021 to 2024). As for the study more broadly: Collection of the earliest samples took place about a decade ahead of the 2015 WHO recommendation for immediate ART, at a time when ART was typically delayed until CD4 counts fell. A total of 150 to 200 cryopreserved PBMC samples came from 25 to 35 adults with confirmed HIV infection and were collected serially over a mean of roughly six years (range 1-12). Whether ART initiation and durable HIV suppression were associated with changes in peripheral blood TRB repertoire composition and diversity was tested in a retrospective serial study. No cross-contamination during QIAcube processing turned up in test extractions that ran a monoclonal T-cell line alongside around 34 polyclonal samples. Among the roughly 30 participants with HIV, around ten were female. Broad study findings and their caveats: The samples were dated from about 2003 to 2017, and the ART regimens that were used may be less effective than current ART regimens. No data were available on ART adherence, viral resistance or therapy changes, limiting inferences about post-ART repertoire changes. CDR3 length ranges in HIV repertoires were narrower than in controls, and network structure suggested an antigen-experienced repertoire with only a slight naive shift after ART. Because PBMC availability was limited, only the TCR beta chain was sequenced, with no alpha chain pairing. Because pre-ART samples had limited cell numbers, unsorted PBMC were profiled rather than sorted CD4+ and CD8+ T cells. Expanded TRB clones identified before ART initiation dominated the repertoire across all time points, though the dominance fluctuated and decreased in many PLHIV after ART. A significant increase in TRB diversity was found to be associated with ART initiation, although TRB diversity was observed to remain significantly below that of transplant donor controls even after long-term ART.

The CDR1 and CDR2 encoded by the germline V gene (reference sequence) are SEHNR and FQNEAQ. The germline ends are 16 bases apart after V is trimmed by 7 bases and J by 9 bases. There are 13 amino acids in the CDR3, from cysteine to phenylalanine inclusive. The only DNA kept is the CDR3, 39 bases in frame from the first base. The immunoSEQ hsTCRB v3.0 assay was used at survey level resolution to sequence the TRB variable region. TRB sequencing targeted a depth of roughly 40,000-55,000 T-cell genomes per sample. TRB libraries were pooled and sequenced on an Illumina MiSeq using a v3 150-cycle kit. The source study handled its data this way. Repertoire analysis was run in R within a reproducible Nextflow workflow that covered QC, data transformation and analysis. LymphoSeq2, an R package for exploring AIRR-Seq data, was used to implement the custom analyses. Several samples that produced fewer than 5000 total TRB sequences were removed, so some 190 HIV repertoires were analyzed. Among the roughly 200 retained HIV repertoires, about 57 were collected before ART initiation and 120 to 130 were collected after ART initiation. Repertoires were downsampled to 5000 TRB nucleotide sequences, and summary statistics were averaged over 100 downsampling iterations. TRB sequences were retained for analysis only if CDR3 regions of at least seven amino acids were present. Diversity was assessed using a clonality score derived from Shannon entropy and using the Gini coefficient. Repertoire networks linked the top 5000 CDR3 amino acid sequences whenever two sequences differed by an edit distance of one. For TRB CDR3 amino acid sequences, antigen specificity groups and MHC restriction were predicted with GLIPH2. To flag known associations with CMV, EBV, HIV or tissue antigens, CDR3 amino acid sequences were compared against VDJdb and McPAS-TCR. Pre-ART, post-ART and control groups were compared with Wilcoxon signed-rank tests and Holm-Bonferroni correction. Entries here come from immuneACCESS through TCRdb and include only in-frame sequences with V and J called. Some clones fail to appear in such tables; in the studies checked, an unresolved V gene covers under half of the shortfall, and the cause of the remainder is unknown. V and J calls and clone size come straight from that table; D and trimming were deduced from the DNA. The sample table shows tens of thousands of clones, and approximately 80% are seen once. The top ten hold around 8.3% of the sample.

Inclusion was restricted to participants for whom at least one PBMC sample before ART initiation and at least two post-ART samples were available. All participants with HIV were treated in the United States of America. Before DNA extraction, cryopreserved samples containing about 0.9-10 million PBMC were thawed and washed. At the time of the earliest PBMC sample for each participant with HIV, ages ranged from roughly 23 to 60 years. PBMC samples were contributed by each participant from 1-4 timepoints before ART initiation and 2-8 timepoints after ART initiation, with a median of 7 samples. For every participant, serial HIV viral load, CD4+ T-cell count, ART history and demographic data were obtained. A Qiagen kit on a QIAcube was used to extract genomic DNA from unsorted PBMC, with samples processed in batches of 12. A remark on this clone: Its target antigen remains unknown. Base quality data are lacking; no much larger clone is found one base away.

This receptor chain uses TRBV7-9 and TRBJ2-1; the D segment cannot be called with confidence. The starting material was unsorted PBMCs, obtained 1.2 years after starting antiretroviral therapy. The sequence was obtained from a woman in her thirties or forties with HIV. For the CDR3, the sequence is CASKLSSEFEQFF. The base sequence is TGTGCCAGCAAATTATCTTCCGAGTTTGAGCAGTTCTTC.